Listed here is a single T cell receptor beta chain. CDR3 length: 15 residues. The germline V gene encodes CDR1 SGHTA and CDR2 FQGNSA. V was cut by 2 bases and J by 4 bases, with 12 bases left in between. For the second PCR, which ran for 7 to 11 cycles, a sample-barcoded 5' primer and a J-beta primer mix were used. TCRdb re-derived calls from the 5' RACE reads in MiXCR, one entry per CDR3 protein. The data contain about 930,000 distinct CDR3 sequences, 29% of them singletons. These data are taken from a study of blood T cells in healthy people across ages. These records were also assigned to another study, of T cells of mothers and their children.

The source of this sequence is a middle-aged woman in good health. Sample: blood. V gene TRBV7-2 combines with J gene TRBJ2-1, with a weak D call TRBD2 (6 bases). In nucleotides, the CDR3 is TGTGCCAGCAGCTTATCGGCGGGGCCTTACAATGAGCAGTTCTTC. As protein: CASSLSAGPYNEQFF. Filled out from reference TRBV7-2 and TRBJ2-1, the complete variable domain reads GAGVSQSPSNKVTEKGKDVELRCDPISGHTALYWYRQSLGQGLEFLIYFQGNSAPDKSGLPSDRFSAERTGGSVSTLTIQRTQQEDSAVYLCASSLSAGPYNEQFFGPGTRLTVL.